What follows are 20 T cell receptor beta chains derived from one specimen sequenced in a study of T-cell reconstitution after alpha-beta-depleted transplantation in children. Unique molecular identifiers were built into the TCRbeta library. TCRdb recomputed calls from the PCR reads with MiXCR, one row per CDR3 protein. The table lists over 85,000 distinct CDR3 sequences, about 9.4% of them singletons, with approximately 7.9% in the top ten. Material: PBMCs from the stem cell graft donor, obtained from the stem cell graft. All receptors derive from a human donor who donated a stem cell graft to a child with acute lymphoblastic leukemia.

This clonotype was observed at least ten times. This sequence joins TRBV7-2 and TRBJ2-5, with 9 positions matching TRBD1. J gave up 1 base and V 7 bases, and 7 bases lay outside the gene matches. The CDR3 extends over 15 amino acids. CDR1 is SGHTA and CDR2 is FQGNSA in the germline V gene. The CDR3 DNA sequence: TGTGCCAGCACCCGTAACAGGGGGCCCCAAGAGACCCAGTACTTC. As protein: CASTRNRGPQETQYF. The variable domain in full, completed from reference TRBV7-2 and TRBJ2-5, reads GAGVSQSPSNKVTEKGKDVELRCDPISGHTALYWYRQSLGQGLEFLIYFQGNSAPDKSGLPSDRFSAERTGGSVSTLTIQRTQQEDSAVYLCASTRNRGPQETQYFGPGTRLLVL.

This clonotype occurred many times. This rearrangement joins TRBV2 to TRBJ2-1; 9 nucleotides line up with TRBD1. The germline CDR1 and CDR2 sequences are SNHLY and FYNNEI. The CDR3 runs 14 residues. J was trimmed by 6 bases and V by 6 bases; bases with no gene match: 6. The CDR3, as DNA: TGTGCCAGCAGATGGGGACAGGGAACCAATGAGCAGTTCTTC. This codes for CASRWGQGTNEQFF.

This clonotype occurred many times. The CDR3 loop is CASSRGPLNTYEQYF. The CDR3 DNA reads as TGTGCCAGCAGCCGGGGACCTTTAAACACCTACGAGCAGTACTTC. The chain couples TRBV5-5 to TRBJ2-7; D possibly matches TRBD1 or TRBD2 (5 bases each). V lost 4 bases and J lost 2, with 16 bases in between. The CDR3 length is 15 residues. The germline V gene encodes CDR1 SGHKS and CDR2 YYEKEE (reference sequence).

This rearrangement joins TRBV18 to TRBJ1-1; maybe TRBD1 (5 bases). Per germline, CDR1 KGHSH and CDR2 LQKENI. The CDR3 sequence is 15 residues long. Trimming cost V 3 bases and J 6 bases, with 17 bases left between them. CDR3 in amino acids: CASSPSTARDAEAFF. The CDR3 DNA reads TGTGCCAGCTCACCTTCGACAGCTAGGGACGCTGAAGCTTTCTTT.

This clonotype was seen ten or more times. The chain employs TRBV11-3 and TRBJ2-1, with 10 nucleotides matching TRBD1. In germline, CDR1 is SGHNT, CDR2 YENEEA. This CDR3 is 18 amino acids long. With V trimmed by 1 base and J by 2 bases, 8 bases remained unmatched. The CDR3 here is CASSLGYRGTGAYNEQFF. CDR3 bases: TGTGCCAGCAGCTTAGGGTATAGGGGGACAGGGGCCTACAATGAGCAGTTCTTC.

This clonotype was counted ten times or more. CDR3 in amino acids: CASSLALAGSTDTQYF. CDR3 DNA sequence: TGTGCCAGCAGCTTAGCCCTAGCGGGGTCCACAGATACGCAGTATTTT. J is TRBJ2-3 and V is TRBV7-9, with TRBD2 identical over 9 bases. V gave up 0 bases and J gave up 2 bases; unmatched junction bases: 3. Germline V gene data show CDR1 as SEHNR and CDR2 as FQNEAQ (reference sequence). CDR3 length: 16 residues.

This clonotype has a count of ten or more. The rearrangement joins TRBV5-1 to TRBJ1-2, with D tentatively TRBD1 (6 bases). The CDR3 is made up of 13 amino acids. Germline V lookup: CDR1 SGHRS, CDR2 YFSETQ. The V end was cut by 4 bases, the J end by 4 bases, with 11 bases between. CDR3 nucleotide sequence: TGCGCCAGCAGCCCGGGACAATCCTATGGCTACACCTTC. It translates to CASSPGQSYGYTF.

This clonotype came up many times. The V call is TRBV20-1, the J call TRBJ2-6, with 13 bases matching TRBD2. The CDR3 length is 20 residues. Trimming took 3 bases from V and 0 from J; bases not matched to a gene: 11. In germline, CDR1 is DFQATT, CDR2 SNEGSKA (reference sequence). DNA for the CDR3: TGCAGTGCTAGTGCCGGACTAGCGGGGGCCATATACTCTGGGGCCAACGTCCTGACTTTC. Amino acid sequence: CSASAGLAGAIYSGANVLTF.

This clonotype was recorded at least ten times. The chain links TRBV5-1 to TRBJ1-2, with D perhaps matching TRBD1 (6 bases). Germline V CDR1 and CDR2: SGHRS, YFSETQ. V lost 4 bases to trimming and J lost 4 bases, with 11 bases between them. CDR3 size: 13 residues. The DNA of the CDR3 is TGCGCCAGCAGCGGCGGACAGAGCTATGGCTACACCTTC. The encoded protein is CASSGGQSYGYTF.

This clonotype occurred many times. The chain combines TRBV4-2 with TRBJ1-4, with 7 bases identical to TRBD1. Trimming cost V 4 bases and J 7 bases; bases outside gene matches: 24. CDR3 length equals 20 residues. Germline CDR1 is LGHNA and CDR2 is YNFKEQ. The CDR3 sequence: CASSPINRGPPRFDPEKLFF. In DNA, the CDR3 is TGTGCCAGCAGCCCGATAAACAGGGGCCCTCCCCGATTCGACCCTGAAAAACTGTTTTTT.

This clonotype was counted at least ten times. The J gene is TRBJ2-5, the V gene TRBV6-2 or TRBV6-3; D possibly corresponds to TRBD2 (6 bases). Trimming left V 7 bases short and J 4 bases short, with 22 bases between. This CDR3 spans 16 amino acids. Germline-derived CDR1 and CDR2 are MNHEY and SVGEGT. The CDR3 region is CASIDGGILGGETQYF. The CDR3, as DNA: TGTGCCAGCATCGACGGAGGGATACTTGGGGGAGAGACCCAGTACTTC.

This clonotype was counted many times. CDR3 sequence: CATADRGRLTGELFF. CDR3 DNA sequence: TGTGCCACGGCTGACAGGGGGCGGCTCACCGGGGAGCTGTTTTTT. The chain combines TRBV24-1 with TRBJ2-2, with 10 nucleotides matching TRBD1. The length of the CDR3 is 15 residues. J lost 4 bases, V lost 10 bases, and 8 bases had no gene match. From germline, CDR1 is KGHDR and CDR2 SFDVKD.

The V and J genes are TRBV18 and TRBJ1-5; the match to TRBD1 covers 7 bases. CDR1 is KGHSH and CDR2 is LQKENI in the germline V gene. J lost 5 bases, V lost 1 base, and 2 bases had no gene match. The CDR3 is made up of 14 amino acids. The CDR3 nucleotides read TGTGCCAGCTCACCACGACAGGGTTATCAGCCCCAGCATTTT. Translation gives CASSPRQGYQPQHF.

This clonotype occurred many times. The CDR3 DNA is TGTGCCAGCAGTTACCCTAACGAGCAGTACTTC. It yields the protein CASSYPNEQYF. The rearrangement uses TRBV6-2 or TRBV6-3 and TRBJ2-7; D not certain. The CDR3 sequence is 11 residues long. Germline V lookup: CDR1 MNHEY, CDR2 SVGEGT. V lost 2 bases, J lost 5 bases, and 4 bases lay in between.

This clonotype has a count of ten or more. The rearrangement joins TRBV9 to TRBJ2-2; 7 bases agree with TRBD1. Germline CDR1 reads SGDLS; CDR2 reads YYNGEE. This CDR3 comprises 17 residues. J was trimmed by 0 bases and V by 2 bases; bases with no gene match: 7. CDR3 sequence reads: CASSVRQGTPNTGELFF. DNA of the CDR3: TGTGCCAGCAGCGTCCGACAGGGAACCCCGAACACCGGGGAGCTGTTTTTT.

This clonotype was counted at least ten times. The V and J genes are TRBV29-1 and TRBJ1-3; unclear D gene. V lost 4 bases and J 0 bases, leaving 4 bases between the germline ends. Germline assignment: CDR1 SQVTM and CDR2 ANQGSEA. The CDR3 runs to 12 residues. CDR3 sequence: CSVAVSGNTIYF. The CDR3 DNA reads TGCAGCGTTGCGGTCTCTGGAAACACCATATATTTT.

This clonotype was observed many times. This chain joins TRBV20-1 and TRBJ1-1; the D is unclear. The CDR3 consists of 13 residues. Trimming left V 7 bases short and J 1 base short, with 13 bases between. Germline V gene sequence: CDR1 DFQATT, CDR2 SNEGSKA (reference sequence). This CDR3 is CSVKEARNTEAFF. In DNA, the CDR3 is TGCAGTGTCAAAGAGGCGAGGAACACTGAAGCTTTCTTT.

This clonotype appeared many times. The CDR3 DNA reads TGTGCCAGCAGTTACTCCCCCCGTCAGCTTACTAACTATGGCTACACCTTC. Amino acids: CASSYSPRQLTNYGYTF. The chain links TRBV6-5 to TRBJ1-2; no firm D call. Per germline, CDR1 MNHEY and CDR2 SVGAGI. V dropped 0 bases and J dropped 0 bases, with 14 bases sitting between them. The CDR3 is 17 amino acids.

This clonotype was recorded at least ten times. The chain has TRBV27 and TRBJ1-6; D unresolved. The V end was cut by 4 bases, the J end by 2 bases, with 9 bases between. Germline CDR1 MNHEY, CDR2 SMNVEV (reference sequence). The CDR3 spans 15 residues. CDR3 loop: CASSSTRPYNSPLHF. CDR3 nucleotide sequence: TGTGCCAGCAGTTCCACCAGGCCCTATAATTCACCCCTCCACTTT.

This clonotype has ten or more counts. The rearrangement links TRBV12-1 to TRBJ2-5. TRBV12-1 is marked as a pseudogene. The CDR3 contains 15 residues. The CDR3 here is CASTNTDKRVETQYF. CDR3 nucleotides: TGTGCCAGCACCAATACCGACAAAAGGGTAGAGACCCAGTACTTC.